This T cell receptor (beta chain) was recorded in a study of blood T cell repertoires in COVID-19. At the level of the study: Samples taken during acute and convalescent COVID-19 were collected in the United States, Italy and Spain. T cells, B-cell-depleted T cells, or PBMCs supplied cDNA or gDNA.

As handled by the study authors: Amplifying reference gene primers gave estimates of nucleated cell counts. Here immunoSEQ multiplex PCR was the method, and the copy in TCRdb shows in-frame clones only, minus some. V, J and clone size derive from that table, while D and trimming were established from the DNA sequence. The sample has roughly 250,000 clones, nearly 90% seen once. V lost 0 bases to trimming and J lost 4 bases, with 10 bases between them. This CDR3 contains 15 residues. Looked up from germline, CDR1 is SGHRS and CDR2 is YFSETQ. Sequencing was carried out using peripheral blood. This sequence originates from a woman aged 40 to 50 who had recovered from COVID-19. The chain combines TRBV5-1 with TRBJ2-2; tentatively, D is TRBD1 (5 bases). The CDR3 is CASSLAAGPTGELFF. The DNA of the CDR3 is TGCGCCAGCAGCTTGGCCGCAGGGCCCACCGGGGAGCTGTTTTTT.